The 12 T cell receptor beta chains listed next were all sequenced from one sample in a study of long-term antiretroviral therapy in people with HIV. Version v3.0 of the immunoSEQ assay was performed at survey level. Some clones are missing from TCRdb's copy, which holds only in-frame ones; the method was immunoSEQ multiplex PCR. The table has around 20,000 clones, around 75% seen once. Sequenced material: unsorted PBMCs, taken 0.5 years before starting antiretroviral therapy. The origin of the receptors is a man between 18 and 29 years old with HIV.

The chain uses TRBV6-5 and TRBJ2-7; D perhaps matches TRBD1 (7 bases). The ends were cut back, 2 bases at V and 2 bases at J, with 13 bases in the middle. Germline CDR1 MNHEY, CDR2 SVGAGI. The CDR3 covers 15 residues. The CDR3 sequence is CASSYLRDRAYEQYF. The CDR3 DNA sequence: TGTGCCAGCAGTTACCTGCGGGACAGAGCCTACGAGCAGTACTTC.

The chain carries TRBV15 and TRBJ1-1; the D is unclear. Germline V lookup: CDR1 LNHNV, CDR2 YYDKDF (reference sequence). The ends were cut back, 0 bases at V and 4 bases at J, with 6 bases in the middle. The CDR3 contains 13 residues. Here the CDR3 DNA reads TGTGCCACCAGCAGAGATCCCCCCACTGAAGCTTTCTTT. Encoded protein: CATSRDPPTEAFF. Full variable domain (rest looked up from reference TRBV15 and TRBJ1-1): DAMVIQNPRYQVTQFGKPVTLSCSQTLNHNVMYWYQQKSSQAPKLLFHYYDKDFNNEADTPDNFQSRRPNTSFCFLDIRSPGLGDTAMYLCATSRDPPTEAFFGQGTRLTVV.

The V and J genes are TRBV7-2 and TRBJ1-1; tentative D call: TRBD1 (5 bases). Germline assignment: CDR1 SGHTA and CDR2 FQGNSA. Trimming pared 5 bases from V and 6 bases from J, leaving 13 bases between. The CDR3 runs 13 residues. CDR3 sequence reads: CASSRGSLPEAFF. The CDR3, as DNA: TGTGCCAGCAGCCGGGGCAGCTTGCCTGAAGCTTTCTTT.

This rearrangement joins TRBV19 to TRBJ2-7, with TRBD1 matching over 11 bases. The CDR3 has 18 residues. Losses at the gene ends were 9 bases for V and 4 bases for J; bases not matched to a gene: 20. CDR1 and CDR2 (germline): LNHDA, SQIVND (reference sequence). The CDR3 region is CARSLRDRGTLNLYEQYF. The CDR3 bases are TGTGCCAGGTCTTTACGGGACAGGGGGACTCTGAACTTATACGAGCAGTACTTC.

The chain links TRBV15 to TRBJ1-1; 10 bases line up with TRBD1. The CDR3 is 14 amino acids. After removal of 7 bases from V and 5 bases from J, the junction contained 7 bases not matched to a gene. Germline V gives CDR1 LNHNV, CDR2 YYDKDF (reference sequence). In DNA form, the CDR3 reads TGTGCCACCATGTTGGACAGGGGGAGGACTGAAGCTTTCTTT. This translates into CATMLDRGRTEAFF.

The chain recombines TRBV28 with TRBJ1-3; maybe TRBD1 (6 bases). The ends were cut back, 6 bases at V and 4 bases at J, with 13 bases in the middle. The germline V gene has CDR1 MDHEN and CDR2 SYDVKM. The CDR3 is made up of 14 amino acids. The CDR3 DNA sequence: TGTGCCAGCAGGTCCCAGGGGACGGGAAACACCATATATTTT. Translating gives CASRSQGTGNTIYF.

The V gene is TRBV5-5, the J gene TRBJ1-1, with a possible D match to TRBD1 (6 bases). Trimming took 5 bases from V and 8 from J, leaving 10 bases between them. From germline, CDR1 is SGHKS and CDR2 YYEKEE (reference sequence). CDR3 length: 11 residues. In nucleotides, the CDR3 is TGTGCCAGCAGACAGGGAGTAGAAGCTTTCTTT. It specifies CASRQGVEAFF.

The rearrangement joins TRBV18 to TRBJ1-1; maybe TRBD1 (5 bases). CDR1 is KGHSH and CDR2 is LQKENI in the germline V gene. Trimming cost V 2 bases and J 2 bases, with 15 bases left between them. The CDR3 spans 16 residues. The CDR3 reads CASSPTGTTLNTEAFF. DNA of the CDR3: TGTGCCAGCTCACCAACTGGGACCACCTTAAACACTGAAGCTTTCTTT.

For the CDR3, the DNA is TGTGCCAGCAGCCCCGGACAGGGTCCCTACGAGCAGTACTTC. It is translated as CASSPGQGPYEQYF. The chain combines TRBV11-2 with TRBJ2-7; 8 bases agree with TRBD1. The CDR3 is 14 residues long. Germline trimming cut 5 bases from V and 2 bases from J; bases unmatched to any gene: 5. The germline V gene has CDR1 SGHAT and CDR2 FQNNGV.

The chain links TRBV5-5 to TRBJ2-3; 7 nucleotides match TRBD2. The V gene end was trimmed by 0 bases and the J gene end by 0 bases; junction bases not matched to a gene: 1. The V gene's germline CDR1 is SGHKS and CDR2 YYEKEE (reference sequence). This CDR3 is 15 amino acids long. CDR3 nucleotides: TGTGCCAGCAGCTTGGGCGGGAGAAGCACAGATACGCAGTATTTT. It translates to CASSLGGRSTDTQYF.

This clone was counted a few times. The chain joins TRBV4-3 to TRBJ2-1; 7 positions match TRBD1. Unmatched junction bases numbered 5, after V lost 0 bases and J lost 6 bases. The CDR3 is 15 residues long. Germline lookup yields CDR1 LGHNA and CDR2 YSLEER. The CDR3 sequence is CASSQERTGGNEQFF. CDR3 nucleotide sequence: TGCGCCAGCAGCCAAGAACGGACAGGTGGCAATGAGCAGTTCTTC.

The rearrangement uses TRBV7-9 and TRBJ1-3; 7 nucleotides agree with TRBD1. The trim removed 1 base at V and 0 bases at J, leaving 3 bases unmatched. This CDR3 has 16 amino acids. Germline V CDR1 and CDR2: SEHNR, FQNEAQ (reference sequence). The CDR3 region has the DNA TGTGCCAGCAGCTTAGTAGACAGGGCCTCTGGAAACACCATATATTTT. Translating it yields CASSLVDRASGNTIYF. The variable domain in full, completed from reference TRBV7-9 and TRBJ1-3, reads DTGVSQNPRHKITKRGQNVTFRCDPISEHNRLYWYRQTLGQGPEFLTYFQNEAQLEKSRLLSDRFSAERPKGSFSTLEIQRTEQGDSAMYLCASSLVDRASGNTIYFGEGSWLTVV.